Following are 30 T cell receptor beta chains from one sample sequenced in a study of T-cell memory formation after mild COVID-19. TCRdb re-derived calls from the 5' RACE reads in MiXCR, one entry per CDR3 protein. The table records roughly 600,000 distinct CDR3 sequences, about a sixth of them present only once. The source material was PBMCs or a T cell subset sorted from them (not recorded which). Receptor source: an adult woman who had mild COVID-19 (a few samples of this study predate the infection). Cell type and time point are not known.

The gene calls are TRBV5-1 and TRBJ1-2; 11 bases are a match to TRBD1. V lost 3 bases and J lost 5; bases outside the gene matches: 9. CDR3 length: 16 residues. CDR1 and CDR2 from the germline V gene are SGHRS and YFSETQ. The CDR3 region is CASSYRTGTGGYGYTF. Here the CDR3 DNA reads TGCGCCAGCAGCTACAGAACCGGGACAGGGGGATATGGCTACACCTTC.

J is TRBJ2-7 and V is TRBV4-3; 10 positions agree with TRBD2. Germline CDR1 reads LGHNA; CDR2 reads YSLEER. CDR3 length: 17 residues. V trimming: 1 base; J trimming: 0 bases; junction bases outside the gene matches: 6. The CDR3 DNA reads as TGCGCCAGCAGCCAAGGCTTAGCGGGAGGTCCCTCCTACGAGCAGTACTTC. It translates to CASSQGLAGGPSYEQYF.

This clonotype was seen a few times. This chain uses TRBV19 with TRBJ2-5, with 8 positions matching TRBD2. The germline CDR1 and CDR2 sequences are LNHDA and SQIVND (reference sequence). V trimming: 4 bases; J trimming: 4 bases; junction bases outside the gene matches: 8. The CDR3 spans 15 residues. This CDR3 is CASSNYAGGGETQYF. CDR3 DNA sequence: TGTGCCAGTAGTAACTATGCGGGAGGAGGAGAGACCCAGTACTTC.

The chain has TRBV4-1 and TRBJ2-7; possible D gene TRBD2, 6 bases. Looked up from germline, CDR1 is MGHRA and CDR2 is YSYEKL. The CDR3 runs 16 residues. Trimming stripped 3 bases from V and 1 base from J, with 16 bases between. Here the CDR3 reads CASSHPTRGRSYEQYF. The CDR3 region has the DNA TGCGCCAGCAGCCATCCCACTCGGGGGAGATCCTACGAGCAGTACTTC.

V gene TRBV7-2 combines with J gene TRBJ1-5; TRBD1 might be the D (5 bases). Germline lookup yields CDR1 SGHTA and CDR2 FQGNSA. The CDR3 is 14 amino acids. With 5 bases removed from V and 3 bases from J, the gap between germline ends came to 11 bases. The CDR3 spells CASSPRQTNQPQHF. The CDR3 region has the DNA TGTGCCAGCAGCCCAAGACAGACCAATCAGCCCCAGCATTTT.

This clonotype was seen a handful of times. V usage is TRBV24-1 and J usage is TRBJ2-2; D possibly matches TRBD1 or TRBD2 (6 bases each). V shed 7 bases and J shed 7 bases, with 15 bases lying between them. Germline V gene sequence: CDR1 KGHDR, CDR2 SFDVKD. The CDR3 is 14 amino acids. The CDR3 coding sequence is TGTGCCACCAGGGCAGGGGCGGGGATCGGGGAGCTGTTTTTT. Translated: CATRAGAGIGELFF.

This clonotype was observed a handful of times. One end of the junction is discordant with germline, which a read error may explain. The V call is TRBV15, the J call TRBJ2-7, with D possibly matching TRBD1 (6 bases). Per germline, CDR1 LNHNV and CDR2 YYDKDF (reference sequence). The CDR3 contains 17 residues. The CDR3 protein is CATSREPLSTGFYEQYF. Here the CDR3 DNA reads TGTGCCACCAGCCGAGAGCCCCTTTCTACAGGGTTCTACGAGCAGTACTTC.

V is TRBV28 and J is TRBJ1-6; D gene ambiguous. The CDR3 is made up of 17 amino acids. Germline V gives CDR1 MDHEN, CDR2 SYDVKM. V lost 6 bases, J lost 6 bases, and 21 bases lay in between. CDR3 amino acids: CASRLRTLHQLNSPLHF. In nucleotides, the CDR3 is TGTGCCAGCAGACTTCGTACTTTACATCAACTTAATTCACCCCTCCACTTT.

This clonotype was seen ten or more times. V gene TRBV6-2 or TRBV6-3 combines with J gene TRBJ2-4; D call uncertain. The germline gives CDR1 MNHEY, CDR2 SVGEGT. Between the trimmed V and J ends, which lost 5 bases and 0 bases, there was a span of 17 bases. The CDR3 is made up of 17 amino acids. As DNA, the CDR3 is TGTGCCAGCAGTCCCTCGCAGCATCAACTAGCCAAAAACATTCAGTACTTC. Translated, it gives CASSPSQHQLAKNIQYF.

There are a few counts of this clonotype. The chain combines TRBV6-5 with TRBJ1-2; D is ambiguous. The germline V gene has CDR1 MNHEY and CDR2 SVGAGI. Trimming cost V 5 bases and J 0 bases, with 10 bases left between them. The CDR3 is 14 amino acids. This chain's CDR3 is CASSPDGPNYGYTF. The CDR3 bases are TGTGCCAGCAGTCCCGACGGGCCTAACTATGGCTACACCTTC.

J is TRBJ2-2 and V is TRBV27; the match to TRBD2 covers 10 bases. CDR3 length: 20 amino acids. Germline trimming cut 6 bases from V and 7 bases from J; bases unmatched to any gene: 23. CDR1 is MNHEY and CDR2 is SMNVEV in the germline V gene (reference sequence). CDR3 nucleotide sequence: TGTGCCAGCAGCAGAAGAACTAGCGGGACTCCATCTTGGGCGGTCGGGGAGCTGTTTTTT. Its translation: CASSRRTSGTPSWAVGELFF.

J is TRBJ2-1 and V is TRBV15; no reliable D call. Germline-derived CDR1 and CDR2 are LNHNV and YYDKDF (reference sequence). This CDR3 contains 11 residues. Trimming cost V 6 bases and J 10 bases, with 10 bases left between them. CDR3 protein: CATRRIGEQFF. The CDR3 coding sequence is TGTGCCACCAGGCGTATAGGCGAGCAGTTCTTC. The variable domain in full, with the rest retrieved from reference TRBV15 and TRBJ2-1, is DAMVIQNPRYQVTQFGKPVTLSCSQTLNHNVMYWYQQKSSQAPKLLFHYYDKDFNNEADTPDNFQSRRPNTSFCFLDIRSPGLGDTAMYLCATRRIGEQFFGPGTRLTVL.

There are a few counts of this clonotype. The chain combines TRBV5-1 with TRBJ1-5; D unresolved. Trimming left V 4 bases short and J 2 bases short, with 19 bases between. Germline CDR1 SGHRS, CDR2 YFSETQ. The CDR3 contains 17 residues. The CDR3 reads CASSKRQPMIGNQPQHF. CDR3 nucleotides: TGCGCCAGCAGCAAGCGCCAGCCAATGATTGGCAATCAGCCCCAGCATTTT.

The chain carries TRBV2 and TRBJ1-3; perhaps TRBD1 as D (6 bases). The germline gives CDR1 SNHLY, CDR2 FYNNEI. V gave up 4 bases and J gave up 4 bases, with 14 bases separating them. The CDR3 consists of 15 residues. CDR3 sequence reads: CASSVVQGSGNTIYF. The CDR3, as DNA: TGTGCCAGCAGTGTGGTACAGGGTTCCGGAAACACCATATATTTT.

J is TRBJ2-1 and V is TRBV29-1; 7 bases map to TRBD1. This CDR3 contains 14 residues. CDR1 is SQVTM and CDR2 is ANQGSEA in the germline V gene. After removal of 7 bases from V and 1 base from J, the junction contained 7 bases not matched to a gene. The CDR3 reads CSAKGGISYNEQFF. As DNA, the CDR3 is TGCAGCGCAAAAGGGGGCATATCCTACAATGAGCAGTTCTTC.

This chain links TRBV28 with TRBJ1-1; D is unresolved. CDR1 and CDR2 from the germline V gene are MDHEN and SYDVKM. Trimming took 6 bases from V and 3 from J, leaving 20 bases between them. The CDR3 runs 16 residues. CDR3 sequence reads: CASRLTRRGLYTEAFF. The CDR3 bases are TGTGCCAGCAGACTAACCCGAAGAGGCCTTTACACTGAAGCTTTCTTT.

This clonotype has just a few counts. This chain connects TRBV29-1 to TRBJ2-1; 10 nucleotides agree with TRBD1. Germline values: CDR1 SQVTM, CDR2 ANQGSEA. With V trimmed by 6 bases and J by 0 bases, 2 bases remained unmatched. CDR3 length: 14 amino acids. The CDR3 DNA sequence: TGCAGCGTCGGGACAGGGGCCTCCTACAATGAGCAGTTCTTC. It translates to CSVGTGASYNEQFF.

This clonotype was seen at least ten times. The chain recombines TRBV20-1 with TRBJ2-5; no definite D call. From germline, CDR1 is DFQATT and CDR2 SNEGSKA (reference sequence). The CDR3 is made up of 12 amino acids. The V gene lost 5 bases and the J gene lost 6 bases, with 13 bases spanning the gap. CDR3 residues: CSARAGPQTQYF. DNA for the CDR3: TGCAGTGCTCGAGCTGGACCCCAGACCCAGTACTTC.

This chain links TRBV27 with TRBJ2-3; TRBD2 matches at 10 bases. Trimming at V came to 3 bases and at J to 8 bases, leaving 5 bases not matched to a gene. Looked up from germline, CDR1 is MNHEY and CDR2 is SMNVEV (reference sequence). The CDR3 contains 14 residues. CDR3 residues: CASSFSGRMSTQYF. The CDR3 DNA follows: TGTGCCAGCAGTTTTAGCGGGAGGATGAGTACGCAGTATTTT.

V usage is TRBV20-1 and J usage is TRBJ2-7, with 11 nucleotides matching TRBD2. This CDR3 region has 17 residues. Per germline, CDR1 DFQATT and CDR2 SNEGSKA (reference sequence). After removal of 5 bases from V and 6 bases from J, the junction contained 18 bases not matched to a gene. The CDR3 sequence: CSAQRSSGGPIEAEQYF. In nucleotides, the CDR3 is TGCAGTGCTCAGCGGTCTAGCGGGGGGCCTATCGAGGCCGAGCAGTACTTC.

This clonotype turned up a few times. This chain uses TRBV28 with TRBJ2-7; D gene unclear. Germline loops: CDR1 MDHEN, CDR2 SYDVKM. This CDR3 comprises 14 residues. V shed 5 bases and J shed 0 bases, with 11 bases lying between them. CDR3 DNA: TGTGCCAGCAGTATTAGACGGAGCTCCTACGAGCAGTACTTC. This codes for CASSIRRSSYEQYF.

V usage is TRBV29-1 and J usage is TRBJ2-1, with D perhaps given as TRBD1 or TRBD2 (6 bases each). The CDR3 contains 12 residues. Trimming removed 3 bases from V and 8 bases from J, with 11 bases in between. Germline CDR1 SQVTM, CDR2 ANQGSEA. The DNA for the CDR3 is TGCAGCGTTGAGAGGGGGGCGTATGAGCAGTTCTTC. Amino acids: CSVERGAYEQFF.

This chain links TRBV29-1 with TRBJ2-5, with a weak D call TRBD2 (5 bases). Per the germline V gene, CDR1 is SQVTM and CDR2 is ANQGSEA. CDR3 length: 12 amino acids. The V end lost 3 bases, the J end lost 4 bases, and 9 bases lay between the germline ends. The CDR3 sequence is CSVDGEGETQYF. The CDR3, as DNA: TGCAGCGTTGATGGAGAGGGAGAGACCCAGTACTTC.

This clonotype was seen only a few times. The CDR3 DNA follows: TGCAGTGCTAGAGACCCGGGACTAGGGGATGGGGAGCTGTTTTTT. Protein product: CSARDPGLGDGELFF. V is TRBV20-1 and J is TRBJ2-2; 8 nucleotides agree with TRBD2. The length of the CDR3 is 15 residues. CDR1 DFQATT and CDR2 SNEGSKA come from the germline V gene (reference sequence). Trimming cost V 0 bases and J 8 bases; bases outside gene matches: 8.

This chain links TRBV7-9 with TRBJ2-5; 9 nucleotides align to TRBD2. This CDR3 has 14 residues. Germline V gene lookup returns CDR1 SEHNR and CDR2 FQNEAQ (reference sequence). After removal of 5 bases from V and 3 bases from J, the junction contained 4 bases not matched to a gene. DNA for the CDR3: TGTGCCAGCAGCCAGTGGACTAGCGAAGAGACCCAGTACTTC. It encodes CASSQWTSEETQYF.

This clonotype occurred a few times. The chain is built from TRBV6-6 and TRBJ1-2; possible D gene TRBD1, 5 bases. Trimming left V 6 bases short and J 8 bases short, with 16 bases between. The CDR3 contains 13 residues. The V gene's germline CDR1 is MNHNY and CDR2 SVGAGI (reference sequence). CDR3: CASRGRGGEGYTF. The CDR3 DNA is TGTGCCAGCAGGGGGCGAGGTGGAGAGGGCTACACCTTC.

This chain links TRBV9 with TRBJ2-3, with D perhaps matching TRBD2 (5 bases). The CDR3 loop spans 17 amino acids. Germline values: CDR1 SGDLS, CDR2 YYNGEE. V lost 1 base and J lost 4, with 19 bases in between. CDR3 coding DNA: TGTGCCAGCAGCGTATCTGCTCGGAGCGGTGGCGCAGATACGCAGTATTTT. Amino acids: CASSVSARSGGADTQYF. The variable domain in full, completed from reference TRBV9 and TRBJ2-3, reads DSGVTQTPKHLITATGQRVTLRCSPRSGDLSVYWYQQSLDQGLQFLIQYYNGEERAKGNILERFSAQQFPDLHSELNLSSLELGDSALYFCASSVSARSGGADTQYFGPGTRLTVL.

V gene TRBV5-1 combines with J gene TRBJ2-1; 11 positions agree with TRBD2. Trimming removed 5 bases from V and 6 bases from J; junction bases left unmatched: 10. The germline CDR1 and CDR2 sequences are SGHRS and YFSETQ. The CDR3 spans 16 residues. The CDR3 coding sequence is TGCGCCAGCAGGGCGACTAGCGGGACTATAGCCAATGAGCAGTTCTTC. Translating gives CASRATSGTIANEQFF.

This clonotype turned up a few times. This chain joins TRBV7-2 and TRBJ2-1; possible D gene TRBD2, 5 bases. This CDR3 region has 13 residues. The V end lost 6 bases, the J end lost 9 bases, and 15 bases lay between the germline ends. Germline CDR1 reads SGHTA; CDR2 reads FQGNSA. Here the CDR3 reads CASRQPSSGEQFF. The CDR3 nucleotides read TGTGCCAGCAGACAACCCTCGAGCGGTGAGCAGTTCTTC.

This clonotype was seen a few times. The chain uses TRBV27 and TRBJ2-1, with 8 nucleotides matching TRBD2. This CDR3 has 14 amino acids. The V gene's germline CDR1 is MNHEY and CDR2 SMNVEV (reference sequence). The J segment lost 6 bases and the V segment lost 8 bases, leaving 9 bases of the junction unmatched. CDR3 loop: CASRPGLAVNEQFF. CDR3 in DNA: TGTGCCAGCCGACCCGGACTAGCAGTCAATGAGCAGTTCTTC.